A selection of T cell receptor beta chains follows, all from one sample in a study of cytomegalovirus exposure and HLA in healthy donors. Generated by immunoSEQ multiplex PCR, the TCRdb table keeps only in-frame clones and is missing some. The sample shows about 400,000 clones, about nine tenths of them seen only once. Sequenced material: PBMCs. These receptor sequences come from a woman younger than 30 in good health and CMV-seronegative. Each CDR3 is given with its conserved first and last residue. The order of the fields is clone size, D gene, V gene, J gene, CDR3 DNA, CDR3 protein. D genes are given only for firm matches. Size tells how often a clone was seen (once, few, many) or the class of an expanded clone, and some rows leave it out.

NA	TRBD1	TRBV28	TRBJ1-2	TGTGCCAGCAGTCCTAACCGGGACAGGATGAGGGGCTACACCTTC	CASSPNRDRMRGYTF
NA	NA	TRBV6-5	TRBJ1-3	TGTGCCAGCAGTTACTCGTTTGGCTCTTCTGGAAACACCATATATTTT	CASSYSFGSSGNTIYF
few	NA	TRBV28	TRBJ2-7	TGTGCCAGCAGTTCAGGCTACGAGCAGTACTTC	CASSSGYEQYF
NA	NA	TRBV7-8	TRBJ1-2	TGTGCCAGCAGCAACGACAGGAGAAACTATGGCTACACCTTC	CASSNDRRNYGYTF
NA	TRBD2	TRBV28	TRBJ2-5	TGTGCCAGCAGGGAAGCGGGGGGACTGGAGACCCAGTACTTC	CASREAGGLETQYF
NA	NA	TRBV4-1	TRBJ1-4	TGCGCCAGCAGCCAAGTTTTGGGCCTAAAGTTTTTT	CASSQVLGLKFF
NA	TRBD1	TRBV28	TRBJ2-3	TGTGCCAGCAGTTCGACAGGGGCTAGCACAGATACGCAGTATTTT	CASSSTGASTDTQYF
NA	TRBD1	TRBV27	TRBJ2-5	TGTGCCAGCAGTTCCCGACAGGGCCAGACCCAGTACTTC	CASSSRQGQTQYF
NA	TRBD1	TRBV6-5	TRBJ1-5	TGTGCCAGCAGAAGGGACAGGGGGAGCAATCAGCCCCAGCATTTT	CASRRDRGSNQPQHF
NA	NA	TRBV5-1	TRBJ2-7	TGCGCCAGCAGCTCGGAAGGACAGAGCTCCTACGAGCAGTACTTC	CASSSEGQSSYEQYF
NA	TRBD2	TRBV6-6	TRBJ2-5	TGTGCCAGCAGTTCGACCGGGGGGAGGCAAGAGACCCAGTACTTC	CASSSTGGRQETQYF
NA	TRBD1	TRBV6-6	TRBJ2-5	TGTGCCAGCAGTTACTCTTCACAGGGGGCAGAGACCCAGTACTTC	CASSYSSQGAETQYF
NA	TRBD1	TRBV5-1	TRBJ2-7	TGCGCCAGCAGCTTGGCGGGACAGGGCGGGTACGAGCAGTACTTC	CASSLAGQGGYEQYF
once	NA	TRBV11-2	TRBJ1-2	TGTGCCAGCAGCTTAGCACAGGCTAGGGTTGGCTACACCTTC	CASSLAQARVGYTF
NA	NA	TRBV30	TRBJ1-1	TGTGCCTGGATTCGAGTTAGGAACACTGAAGCTTTCTTT	CAWIRVRNTEAFF
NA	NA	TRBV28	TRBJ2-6	TGTGCCAGCGGCGACGGCAGGTACTTCTCTGGGGCCAACGTCCTGACTTTC	CASGDGRYFSGANVLTF
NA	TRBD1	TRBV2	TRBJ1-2	TGTGCCAGCAGGGAGACAGGGATTCTTAGCTATGGCTACACCTTC	CASRETGILSYGYTF
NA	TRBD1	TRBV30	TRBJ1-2	TGTGCCTGGAGTGTATCGCAGGGGGATGGCTACACCTTC	CAWSVSQGDGYTF
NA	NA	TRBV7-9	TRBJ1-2	TGTGCCAGCAGCCTCAGGGAGGTAGCTAACTATGGCTACACCTTC	CASSLREVANYGYTF
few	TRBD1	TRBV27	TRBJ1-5	TGTGCCAGCAGTATGGACAGGGGCAATCAGCCCCAGCATTTT	CASSMDRGNQPQHF
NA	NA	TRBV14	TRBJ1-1	TGTGCCAGCAGCCCACTGACAGCTGAAGCTTTCTTT	CASSPLTAEAFF
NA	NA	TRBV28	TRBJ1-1	TGTGCCAGCACCCTTCGGGGGATGAACACTGAAGCTTTCTTT	CASTLRGMNTEAFF
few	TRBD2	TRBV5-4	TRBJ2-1	TGTGCCAGCAGCTTGTCTAGCGGGAGCTCCTACAATGAGCAGTTCTTC	CASSLSSGSSYNEQFF
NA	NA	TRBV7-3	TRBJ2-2	TGTGCCAGCAGCTCCCCAGGCACCGGGGAGCTGTTTTTT	CASSSPGTGELFF
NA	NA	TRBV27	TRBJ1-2	TGTGCCAGCAGTTTATATGCGGGATCTAACTATGGCTACACCTTC	CASSLYAGSNYGYTF
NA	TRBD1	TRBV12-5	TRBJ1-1	TGTGCTAGTGGTTCGGGACAGATGAACACTGAAGCTTTCTTT	CASGSGQMNTEAFF
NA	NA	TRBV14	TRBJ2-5	TGTGCCAGCAGCCAAGGGACAGCTGACTTCCAAGAGACCCAGTACTTC	CASSQGTADFQETQYF
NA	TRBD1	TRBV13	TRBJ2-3	TGTGCCAGCAGTCTGACAGGGGAATTGGATACGCAGTATTTT	CASSLTGELDTQYF
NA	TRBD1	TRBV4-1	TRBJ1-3	TGCGCCAGCAGCCCGGGACAGGGGGCAGAAAACACCATATATTTT	CASSPGQGAENTIYF
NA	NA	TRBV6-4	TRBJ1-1	TGTGCCAGCAGTGACTCAATAGTAGGAGGCACTGAAGCTTTCTTT	CASSDSIVGGTEAFF
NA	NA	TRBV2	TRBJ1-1	TGTGCCAGCATAGTGAGATCCCTGAACACTGAAGCTTTCTTT	CASIVRSLNTEAFF
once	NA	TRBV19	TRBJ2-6	TGTGCCAGCAGATATATTGCCATCTCTGGGGCCAACGTCCTGACTTTC	CASRYIAISGANVLTF
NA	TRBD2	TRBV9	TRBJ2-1	TGTGCCAGCAGCGTGGGAAGCGGGAGTGGAAATGAGCAGTTCTTC	CASSVGSGSGNEQFF
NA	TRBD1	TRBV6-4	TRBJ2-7	TGTGCCAGCAGTGACCACGGGACAGGGTTAAGGAGATACGAGCAGTACTTC	CASSDHGTGLRRYEQYF
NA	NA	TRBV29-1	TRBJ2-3	TGCAGCGTTGTCGATTGGCGGGGAGTGAGATCAGATACGCAGTATTTT	CSVVDWRGVRSDTQYF
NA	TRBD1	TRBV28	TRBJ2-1	TGTGCCAGCAGCACCCCGGGACAGAGCAAGTGGAGCTCCTACAATGAGCAGTTCTTC	CASSTPGQSKWSSYNEQFF
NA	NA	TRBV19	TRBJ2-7	TGTGCCAGTAGTCGAGACAGGTTCTACGAGCAGTACTTC	CASSRDRFYEQYF
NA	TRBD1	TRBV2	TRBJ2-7	TGTGCCAGCAGTGGGACAGGGTACTACGAGCAGTACTTC	CASSGTGYYEQYF